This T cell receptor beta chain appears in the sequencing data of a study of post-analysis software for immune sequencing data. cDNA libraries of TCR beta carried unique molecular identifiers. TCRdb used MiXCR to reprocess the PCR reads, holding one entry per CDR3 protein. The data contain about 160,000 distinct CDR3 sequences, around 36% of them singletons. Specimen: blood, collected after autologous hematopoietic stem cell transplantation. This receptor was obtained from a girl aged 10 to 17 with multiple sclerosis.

The DNA of the CDR3 is TGTGCCAGCAGCGACAGGAGGGGGAACTATAATTCACCCCTCCACTTT. It yields the protein CASSDRRGNYNSPLHF. The gene calls are TRBV7-2 and TRBJ1-6; possible D gene TRBD1, 6 bases. Germline lookup yields CDR1 SGHTA and CDR2 FQGNSA. This CDR3 contains 16 residues. The V gene lost 5 bases and the J gene lost 3 bases, with 14 bases spanning the gap.